This passage covers 12 T cell receptor beta chains from one sample sequenced in a study of a mutant IDH1 vaccine in newly diagnosed glioma. Only in-frame clones appear in the TCRdb table, and some are missing; sequencing was by immunoSEQ multiplex PCR. The repertoire holds about 45,000 clones, with around 94% as singletons. Time point of the sample: week 35, safety follow-up. Topical imiquimod was applied with each vaccine dose, which held 300 ug of mutant IDH1 20-mer peptide. The antigens these receptors bind are not known. Source: PBMCs, taken from a glioma patient whose treatment included an IDH1 peptide vaccine. The source of these receptors is a man between 50 and 59 years old with glioma.

V usage is TRBV5-4 and J usage is TRBJ2-4; D unresolved. Germline V gives CDR1 SGHNT, CDR2 YYREEE (reference sequence). With 1 base removed from V and 1 base from J, the gap between germline ends came to 12 bases. The CDR3 extends over 16 amino acids. As DNA, the CDR3 is TGTGCCAGCAGCTTGACCCCGGATCAGGCCAAAAACATTCAGTACTTC. Amino acid sequence: CASSLTPDQAKNIQYF.

This clone was recorded only once. The chain combines TRBV7-2 with TRBJ1-2, with D possibly matching TRBD1 (6 bases). This CDR3 is 14 amino acids long. The germline V gene has CDR1 SGHTA and CDR2 FQGNSA. V lost 5 bases and J 2 bases, leaving 12 bases between the germline ends. The CDR3 spells CASSTRGGNYGYTF. The CDR3 DNA follows: TGTGCCAGCAGCACTAGGGGGGGGAACTATGGCTACACCTTC.

V usage is TRBV5-1 and J usage is TRBJ2-5; no reliable D call. Germline CDR1 and CDR2: SGHRS and YFSETQ. The CDR3 consists of 15 residues. Trimming took off 4 bases at V and 0 bases at J, with 13 bases between the two ends. The CDR3 nucleotides are TGCGCCAGCAGCCCAGGCGGCAAGTACCAAGAGACCCAGTACTTC. Translating gives CASSPGGKYQETQYF.

This clone was recorded only once. The chain has TRBV4-1 and TRBJ2-3; 12 bases map to TRBD1. Germline V gene lookup returns CDR1 MGHRA and CDR2 YSYEKL. J gave up 5 bases and V 1 base, and 7 bases lay outside the gene matches. The CDR3 loop spans 17 amino acids. The CDR3 region is CASSQVSGTGGRDTQYF. The CDR3, as DNA: TGCGCCAGCAGCCAAGTCTCCGGGACAGGGGGCCGAGATACGCAGTATTTT.

DNA for the CDR3: TGCGCCAGCAGCCCGGGACAGGGACTTAACAATGAGCAGTTCTTC. Translation gives CASSPGQGLNNEQFF. V usage is TRBV5-1 and J usage is TRBJ2-1; TRBD1 matches at 9 bases. CDR1 SGHRS and CDR2 YFSETQ come from the germline V gene. Trimming cost V 4 bases and J 5 bases; bases outside gene matches: 7. The length of the CDR3 is 15 residues.

This chain links TRBV5-1 with TRBJ2-7; a weak D match, TRBD2 (6 bases). V gave up 0 bases and J gave up 5 bases, with 12 bases separating them. The length of the CDR3 is 14 residues. The germline gives CDR1 SGHRS, CDR2 YFSETQ. The CDR3 DNA is TGCGCCAGCAGCTTGGTTGCGGGGAACGACGAGCAGTACTTC. As protein: CASSLVAGNDEQYF. Based on the CDR3 plus reference TRBV5-1 and TRBJ2-7, the full variable domain is KAGVTQTPRYLIKTRGQQVTLSCSPISGHRSVSWYQQTPGQGLQFLFEYFSETQRNKGNFPGRFSGRQFSNSRSEMNVSTLELGDSALYLCASSLVAGNDEQYFGPGTRLTVT.

The chain recombines TRBV5-1 with TRBJ2-2; 15 nucleotides match TRBD2. This CDR3 spans 18 amino acids. The trim removed 4 bases at V and 4 bases at J, leaving 8 bases unmatched. CDR1 is SGHRS, CDR2 YFSETQ, per germline. The CDR3 bases are TGCGCCAGCAGCCCGAGGACTAGCGGGAGGGCGGGCACCGGGGAGCTGTTTTTT. It codes for CASSPRTSGRAGTGELFF.

V usage is TRBV11-1 and J usage is TRBJ1-6, with 8 bases lining up with TRBD1. The J segment lost 7 bases and the V segment lost 5 bases, leaving 7 bases of the junction unmatched. CDR3 length: 15 residues. CDR1 and CDR2 from the germline V gene are SGHAT and FQDESV (reference sequence). CDR3 amino acids: CASSPRQGRNSPLHF. The CDR3 DNA reads as TGTGCCAGCAGCCCTAGACAGGGGAGAAATTCACCCCTCCACTTT.

This clone was detected a few times. The chain links TRBV30 to TRBJ1-2; no definite D call. Germline CDR1 is GTSNPN and CDR2 is SVGIG (reference sequence). The V gene lost 1 base and the J gene lost 5 bases, with 2 bases spanning the gap. This CDR3 has 10 amino acids. CDR3 in amino acids: CAWSGYGYTF. The CDR3 bases are TGTGCCTGGAGTGGGTATGGCTACACCTTC.

This chain connects TRBV11-3 to TRBJ1-1; D ambiguous. The germline CDR1 and CDR2 sequences are SGHNT and YENEEA. Between the trimmed V and J ends, which lost 1 base and 4 bases, there was a span of 7 bases. This CDR3 contains 13 residues. The CDR3, as DNA: TGTGCCAGCAGCTTAGGGGAAGCCACTGAAGCTTTCTTT. Protein sequence: CASSLGEATEAFF.

This clone was detected a few times. V gene TRBV29-1 combines with J gene TRBJ2-1; 14 positions agree with TRBD2. Trimming took 4 bases from V and 1 from J; bases not matched to a gene: 15. Germline assignment: CDR1 SQVTM and CDR2 ANQGSEA. This CDR3 is 20 amino acids long. CDR3 loop: CSVVGVGTSGSRWSYNEQFF. The CDR3 DNA reads TGCAGCGTTGTGGGGGTAGGGACTAGCGGGAGCCGCTGGTCCTACAATGAGCAGTTCTTC.

The J gene is TRBJ2-5, the V gene TRBV7-2; D remains unclear. The CDR3 is 15 residues long. Germline CDR1 SGHTA, CDR2 FQGNSA. Trimming left V 1 base short and J 4 bases short, with 13 bases between. CDR3 coding DNA: TGTGCCAGCAGCTTAGTCGGTCCACCCTCAGAGACCCAGTACTTC. Translation: CASSLVGPPSETQYF. Drawing the rest from reference TRBV7-2 and TRBJ2-5, the complete variable domain is GAGVSQSPSNKVTEKGKDVELRCDPISGHTALYWYRQSLGQGLEFLIYFQGNSAPDKSGLPSDRFSAERTGGSVSTLTIQRTQQEDSAVYLCASSLVGPPSETQYFGPGTRLLVL.